Shown below are 9 T cell receptor beta chains from a single sample sequenced in a study of regulatory T cells in long-lasting Graves disease. The time point: newly diagnosed GD, antithyroid drugs for less than 3 months. Preparation of the TCR library used RNA extracted from PBMCs. With iRepertoire HTBI primers and Arm-PCR of CDR3 regions, TCR beta libraries were built. One entry per CDR3 protein, called by TCRdb with MiXCR from the multiplex PCR reads. The sample has 200,000 to 300,000 distinct CDR3 sequences; 20% to 25% are singletons. Material: peripheral blood mononuclear cells (PBMCs), obtained at new diagnosis, from a patient treated with antithyroid drugs. The receptors stem from a female donor with Graves disease.

This clonotype was detected ten times or more. The chain employs TRBV20-1 and TRBJ2-7; the D call may be TRBD1 or TRBD2 (5 bases each). Germline-derived CDR1 and CDR2 are DFQATT and SNEGSKA (reference sequence). Trimming took 0 bases from V and 2 from J, leaving 11 bases between them. This CDR3 is built from 14 residues. The CDR3 bases are TGCAGTGCTAGAGATCAGGGAGTAACCTACGAGCAGTACTTC. Encoded protein: CSARDQGVTYEQYF.

In this sample, this clonotype turned up many times. The V call is TRBV4-2, the J call TRBJ1-2, with a weak D call TRBD1 (5 bases). The CDR3 is 15 amino acids. The germline V gene encodes CDR1 LGHNA and CDR2 YNFKEQ. The ends were cut back, 0 bases at V and 3 bases at J, with 11 bases in the middle. The CDR3 loop reads CASSQEKDTYYGYTF. In nucleotides, the CDR3 is TGTGCCAGCAGCCAAGAGAAGGACACGTACTATGGCTACACCTTC.

This clonotype was found many times. The gene calls are TRBV11-2 and TRBJ1-3; D not resolved. V lost 2 bases to trimming and J lost 0 bases, with 8 bases between them. The germline gives CDR1 SGHAT, CDR2 FQNNGV. There are 15 residues in the CDR3. CDR3 loop: CASSLSPNSGNTIYF. The CDR3 DNA reads TGTGCCAGCAGCTTATCTCCCAACTCTGGAAACACCATATATTTT.

At least ten counts were recorded for this clonotype. The chain couples TRBV7-9 to TRBJ2-1; D gene ambiguous. The CDR3 length is 13 residues. V lost 4 bases, J lost 6 bases, and 10 bases lay in between. Germline V gene lookup returns CDR1 SEHNR and CDR2 FQNEAQ (reference sequence). DNA for the CDR3: TGTGCCAGCAGCTCGACGCCTTCCAATGAGCAGTTCTTC. It translates to CASSSTPSNEQFF.

Many counts were recorded for this clonotype. The chain links TRBV7-2 to TRBJ2-3, with TRBD2 identical over 13 bases. Trimming at V came to 4 bases and at J to 0 bases, leaving 4 bases not matched to a gene. Germline V gives CDR1 SGHTA, CDR2 FQGNSA. The CDR3 is made up of 17 amino acids. CDR3 DNA sequence: TGTGCCAGCAGCTGGACTAGCGGGGGTGCTAGCACAGATACGCAGTATTTT. Translating gives CASSWTSGGASTDTQYF. Full variable domain (remainder filled in from reference TRBV7-2 and TRBJ2-3): GAGVSQSPSNKVTEKGKDVELRCDPISGHTALYWYRQSLGQGLEFLIYFQGNSAPDKSGLPSDRFSAERTGGSVSTLTIQRTQQEDSAVYLCASSWTSGGASTDTQYFGPGTRLTVL.

On this clonotype itself: A junction boundary mismatches the germline segment, possibly from a read error. The rearrangement uses TRBV6-4 and TRBJ1-2; 7 bases fit TRBD1. Germline-derived CDR1 and CDR2 are MRHNA and SNTAGT. The CDR3 is 14 amino acids. CDR3 sequence: CASSYSRQGGGYTF. The CDR3 DNA follows: TGTGCCAGCAGTTACTCGCGACAGGGCGGCGGCTACACCTTC.

Many counts were recorded for this clonotype. This chain joins TRBV9 and TRBJ2-5; 16 positions match TRBD2. CDR1 and CDR2 from the germline V gene are SGDLS and YYNGEE. This CDR3 spans 17 amino acids. Trimming took 4 bases from V and 3 from J; bases not matched to a gene: 6. CDR3 region: CASSFLGTSGGEETQYF. The CDR3 nucleotides read TGTGCCAGCAGCTTCCTCGGGACTAGCGGGGGGGAAGAGACCCAGTACTTC.

CDR3 amino acids: CATSIRDRENEQFF. The CDR3 bases are TGTGCCACCAGCATCCGGGACAGGGAAAATGAGCAGTTCTTC. The rearrangement joins TRBV15 to TRBJ2-1, with 9 bases matching TRBD1. The junction had 5 bases not matched to a gene; V was cut back by 4 bases and J by 7 bases. There are 14 residues in the CDR3. CDR1 and CDR2 from the germline V gene are LNHNV and YYDKDF (reference sequence).

This clonotype was seen a handful of times. This chain connects TRBV6-2 or TRBV6-3 to TRBJ1-1; 9 positions agree with TRBD1. With 7 bases clipped from V and 4 bases from J, the junction kept 4 bases outside the gene matches. The CDR3 totals 13 residues. The germline V gene encodes CDR1 MNHEY and CDR2 SVGEGT. The DNA of the CDR3 is TGTGCCAGCACCGGGACAGGGACCACTGAAGCTTTCTTT. Protein product: CASTGTGTTEAFF.